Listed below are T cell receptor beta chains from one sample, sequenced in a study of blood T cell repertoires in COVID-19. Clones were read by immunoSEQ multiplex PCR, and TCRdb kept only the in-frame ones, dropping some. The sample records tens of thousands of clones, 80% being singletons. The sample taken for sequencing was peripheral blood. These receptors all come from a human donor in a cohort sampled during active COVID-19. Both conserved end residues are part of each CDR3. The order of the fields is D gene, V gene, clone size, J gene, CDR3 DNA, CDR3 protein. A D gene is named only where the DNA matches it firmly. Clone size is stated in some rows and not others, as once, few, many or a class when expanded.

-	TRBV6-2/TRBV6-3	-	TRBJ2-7	TGTGCCAGCAGTTACCCCGGGAGAAGCTACGAGCAGTACTTC	CASSYPGRSYEQYF
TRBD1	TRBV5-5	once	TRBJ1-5	TGTGCCAGCAGCTTGGAATCAGGGGGAGGTCAGCCCCAGCATTTT	CASSLESGGGQPQHF
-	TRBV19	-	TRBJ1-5	TGTGCCAGTAGTACCCTCCTTTATCCGGGATTCGAGGGCAATCAGCCCCAGCATTTT	CASSTLLYPGFEGNQPQHF
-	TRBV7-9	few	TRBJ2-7	TGTGCCAGCAGATCCGTAGACAGCTCCTACGAGCAGTACTTC	CASRSVDSSYEQYF
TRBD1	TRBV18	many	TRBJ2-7	TGTGCCAGCTCTGCGGGGACAGGGGGGAAGGGCGAGCAGTACTTC	CASSAGTGGKGEQYF
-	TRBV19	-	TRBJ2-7	TGTGCCACCGCGGGGGACAACAGCGAGCAGTACTTC	CATAGDNSEQYF
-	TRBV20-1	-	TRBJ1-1	TGCAGTGCTAGTCTGGGGAGGTCTGAAGCTTTCTTT	CSASLGRSEAFF
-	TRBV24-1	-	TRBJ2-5	TGTGCCACCAGTGATCGGACAGTCCAAGAGACCCAGTACTTC	CATSDRTVQETQYF
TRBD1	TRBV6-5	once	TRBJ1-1	TGTGCCAGCATTCTCGACAGGGGGACCACTGAAGCTTTCTTT	CASILDRGTTEAFF
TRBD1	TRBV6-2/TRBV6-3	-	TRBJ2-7	TGTGCCAGCAGTCGGTACAGGGGGTCCTACGAGCAGTACTTC	CASSRYRGSYEQYF
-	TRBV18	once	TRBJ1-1	TGTGCCAGCTCACCAGGGAGAGACAGGCCTGAAGCTTTCTTT	CASSPGRDRPEAFF
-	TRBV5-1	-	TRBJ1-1	TGCGCCAGCCGTCCGACCGGGTATCTGAACACTGAAGCTTTCTTT	CASRPTGYLNTEAFF
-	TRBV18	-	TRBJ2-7	TGTGCCAGCTCACCACTTTTCACCGGGGGGACAGGTCAATACGAGCAGTACTTC	CASSPLFTGGTGQYEQYF
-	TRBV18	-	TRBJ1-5	TGTGCCAGCTCGCTGACGACTGAAAATCAGCCCCAGCATTTT	CASSLTTENQPQHF
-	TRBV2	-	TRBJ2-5	TGTGCCAGCGATGGGAACGGCCAGGCGGGGACCCAGTACTTC	CASDGNGQAGTQYF
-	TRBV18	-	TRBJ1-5	TGTGCCAGCTCACCAGTTCTGTTGACAGGCAAAGGGGGCAATCAGCCCCAGCATTTT	CASSPVLLTGKGGNQPQHF
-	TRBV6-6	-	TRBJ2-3	TGTGCCAGCAGAACCACCGGACTCTTGAGGGGGGATACGCAGTATTTT	CASRTTGLLRGDTQYF
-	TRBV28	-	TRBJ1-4	TGTGCCAGCAGTTTATGGGGGGCAGGTGAAAAACTGTTTTTT	CASSLWGAGEKLFF
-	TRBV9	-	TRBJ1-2	TGTGCCAGCAGCCCCCACACGGGTGAGAGCTACACCTTC	CASSPHTGESYTF
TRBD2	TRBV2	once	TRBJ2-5	TGTGCCAGCAGTTCTTCCCCCCCAGCTAGCGGGAGGTGGCAAGAGACCCAGTACTTC	CASSSSPPASGRWQETQYF
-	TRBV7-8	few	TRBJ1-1	TGTGCCAGTGTTTCGGGTTACACTGAAGCTTTCTTT	CASVSGYTEAFF
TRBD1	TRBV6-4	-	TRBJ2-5	TGTGCCACCTCAGCCCGGACAGGGGGCGGTGAGACCCAGTACTTC	CATSARTGGGETQYF
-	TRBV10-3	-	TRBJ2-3	TGTGCCATCAGTGATGCGGATACGCAGTATTTT	CAISDADTQYF
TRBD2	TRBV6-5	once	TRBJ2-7	TGTGCCAGCGGTAGCGGGGCTTCCTACGAGCAGTACTTC	CASGSGASYEQYF
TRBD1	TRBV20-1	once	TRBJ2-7	TGCAGTGCTAGTATCTCCGGACAGGGGAGTTCCTACGAGCAGTACTTC	CSASISGQGSSYEQYF
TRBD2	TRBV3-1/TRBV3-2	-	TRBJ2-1	TGTGCCAGCAGCCAAGGCGGGAGGGCCGGTGAGCAGTTCTTC	CASSQGGRAGEQFF
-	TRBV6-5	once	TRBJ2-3	TGTGCCAGCAGGGTATTCTATAGCACAGATACGCAGTATTTT	CASRVFYSTDTQYF
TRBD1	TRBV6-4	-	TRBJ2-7	TGTGCCAGCAGAAACAGGGGGCAGTACTTC	CASRNRGQYF
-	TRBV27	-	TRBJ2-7	TGTGCCAGCAGCAAAAGTGCGGTCGCAGGGGACTACGAGCAGTACTTC	CASSKSAVAGDYEQYF
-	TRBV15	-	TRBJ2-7	TGTGCCACCAGCAGAGATACTCCCTACGAGCAGTACTTC	CATSRDTPYEQYF
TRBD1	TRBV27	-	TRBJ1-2	TGTGCCAGCAGAGCCGGGACAGTTGTTGGCTACACCTTC	CASRAGTVVGYTF
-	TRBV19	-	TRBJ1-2	TGTGCCAGTAGAATAGGACAGAACTATGGCTACACCTTC	CASRIGQNYGYTF
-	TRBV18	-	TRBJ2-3	TGTGCCAGCTCACAGGGGACTTTGGGGACAGATACGCAGTATTTT	CASSQGTLGTDTQYF
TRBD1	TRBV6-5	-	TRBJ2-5	TGTGCCAGCAGTTTGGGACAGGGATACCAAGAGACCCAGTACTTC	CASSLGQGYQETQYF
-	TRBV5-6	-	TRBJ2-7	TGTGCCAGCTCCACGAGCAGCGGCGGCAGGTACTTC	CASSTSSGGRYF
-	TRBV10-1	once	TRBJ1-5	TGCGCCAGCAGTGACGGTTTTAATCAGCCCCAGCATTTT	CASSDGFNQPQHF
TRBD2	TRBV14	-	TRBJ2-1	TGTGCCAGCAGCCAAGTTCGGGGACTAGGACTGTATGAGCAGTTCTTC	CASSQVRGLGLYEQFF
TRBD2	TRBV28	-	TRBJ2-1	TGTGCCAGCAGTTTAATTATAGGGGCTAGCGGGAGTAGGACCTACAATGAGCAGTTCTTC	CASSLIIGASGSRTYNEQFF
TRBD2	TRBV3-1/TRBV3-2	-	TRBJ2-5	TGTGCCAGCAGCCGACTAGCGGGAGTGTCGCGGCAAGAGACCCAGTACTTC	CASSRLAGVSRQETQYF
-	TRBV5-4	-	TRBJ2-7	TGTGCCAGCAGCTTGTGGGGGGGCCCCAAGGGCGAGCAGTACTTC	CASSLWGGPKGEQYF
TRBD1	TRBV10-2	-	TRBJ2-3	TGCGCCAGCAGTGAGCCACCGGGACAGGGGGCGGGAGATACGCAGTATTTT	CASSEPPGQGAGDTQYF
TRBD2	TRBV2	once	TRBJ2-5	TGTGCCAGCAGTGTTGGACTAGCGGGAGGGCAGGAGACCCAGTACTTC	CASSVGLAGGQETQYF
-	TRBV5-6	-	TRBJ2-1	TGTGCCAGCAGCCTTGGTGGCTACTCAGGCAATGAGCAGTTCTTC	CASSLGGYSGNEQFF
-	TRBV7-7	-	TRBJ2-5	TGTGCCAGCAGCTTAGCCGGTGAGACCCAGTACTTC	CASSLAGETQYF
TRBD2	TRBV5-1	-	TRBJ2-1	TGCGCCAGCAGCAGAGGCTCGGGCGGGAGATCCTACAATGAGCAGTTCTTC	CASSRGSGGRSYNEQFF
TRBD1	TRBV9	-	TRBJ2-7	TGTGCCAGCAGCGTAGAACCCGCAGGGGGCTACGAGCAGTACTTC	CASSVEPAGGYEQYF
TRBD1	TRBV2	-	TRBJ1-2	TGTGCCAGCAGATCGGGACAGTCTTATGGCTACACCTTC	CASRSGQSYGYTF
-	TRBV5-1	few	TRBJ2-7	TGCGCCAGCAGCTTAGGTCCCGTCCGGGACACCAGCTCCTACGAGCAGTACTTC	CASSLGPVRDTSSYEQYF
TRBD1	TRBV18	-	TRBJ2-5	TGTGCCAGCTCACCAGGGACAGTGGAGACCCAGTACTTC	CASSPGTVETQYF
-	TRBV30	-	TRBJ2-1	TGTGCCTGGAGAGTGGGGCCCGGGGAGGAGTACAATGAGCAGTTCTTC	CAWRVGPGEEYNEQFF
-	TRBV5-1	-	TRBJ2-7	TGCGCCAGCAGCTGGGCGCCAGGAAGTACTAGCTCCTACGAGCAGTACTTC	CASSWAPGSTSSYEQYF
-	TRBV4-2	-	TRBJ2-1	TGTGCCAGCAACGTCGACCCCAGTAGCGGTAGTGGGCAGTTCTTC	CASNVDPSSGSGQFF
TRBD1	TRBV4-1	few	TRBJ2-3	TGCGCCAGCAGCTGGACAGGGCTAAGCACAGATACGCAGTATTTT	CASSWTGLSTDTQYF
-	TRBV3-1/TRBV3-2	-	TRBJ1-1	TGTGCCAGCAGCTTGGTCCAGGGCGCCGAAGCTTTCTTT	CASSLVQGAEAFF
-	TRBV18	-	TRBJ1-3	TGTGCCAGCTCACAACTCCCGACGGGCTCTGGAAACACCATATATTTT	CASSQLPTGSGNTIYF